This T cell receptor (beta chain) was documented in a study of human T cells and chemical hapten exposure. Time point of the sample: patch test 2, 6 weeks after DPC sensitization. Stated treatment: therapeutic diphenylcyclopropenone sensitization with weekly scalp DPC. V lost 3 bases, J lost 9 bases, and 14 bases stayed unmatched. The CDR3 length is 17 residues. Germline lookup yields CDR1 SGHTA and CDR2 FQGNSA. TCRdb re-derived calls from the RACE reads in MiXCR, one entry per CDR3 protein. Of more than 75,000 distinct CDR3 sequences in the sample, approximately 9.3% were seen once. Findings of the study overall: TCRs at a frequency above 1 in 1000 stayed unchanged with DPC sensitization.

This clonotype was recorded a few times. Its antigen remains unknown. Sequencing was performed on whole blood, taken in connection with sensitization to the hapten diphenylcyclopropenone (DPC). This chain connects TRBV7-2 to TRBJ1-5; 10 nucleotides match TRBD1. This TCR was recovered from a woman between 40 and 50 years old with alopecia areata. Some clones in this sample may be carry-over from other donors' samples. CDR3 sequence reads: CASSFRRGQGDEWPQHF. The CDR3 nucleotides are TGTGCCAGCAGCTTCAGGCGAGGACAGGGGGACGAATGGCCCCAGCATTTT.